The text below deals with one T cell receptor beta chain. This CDR3 contains 14 residues. Germline V gene data show CDR1 as MNHEY and CDR2 as SVGAGI. After removal of 8 bases from V and 6 bases from J, the junction contained 9 bases not matched to a gene. The sample comes from a study of technical replicates of blood from a few donors. Sequencing used immunoSEQ multiplex PCR; TCRdb keeps in-frame clones, though not all of them. The repertoire holds 50,000 to 55,000 clones, roughly 84% seen once, with 5% to 6% in the top ten. The TCR originated in a human donor in good health. Some clones in this sample may be carry-over from other donors' samples. The rearrangement links TRBV6-5 to TRBJ2-7, with TRBD2 matching over 11 bases. The specimen sequenced was PBMCs. This CDR3 reads CASGSGRADSEQYF. The CDR3 bases are TGTGCCAGCGGTAGCGGGAGGGCCGATAGCGAGCAGTACTTC.